The TCR beta chain described here comes from a study of cytomegalovirus exposure and HLA in healthy donors. Study results and caveats: As confirmed in vitro, three CMV-associated chains were specific for CMV antigens. The dataset shows that most TCR sequences were rare, while some public TCRs occurred in many donors. Among TCR beta chains, those listed as cytomegalovirus-associated numbered some 170.

Germline CDR1 and CDR2: GTSNPN and SVGIG (reference sequence). The CDR3 has 11 amino acids. Trimming took off 5 bases at V and 2 bases at J, with 7 bases between the two ends. Data came from immunoSEQ multiplex PCR; TCRdb stores just in-frame clones and leaves some out. This sample has some 210,000 clones, with around four fifths found just once. The approximately 120-subject validation cohort, separate from the approximately 640-subject first cohort, included the donors. As for this clone: Its specificity is not known.

Source material: PBMCs. The sequence derives from a woman aged 18 to 35 in good health and CMV-seronegative. The rearrangement links TRBV30 to TRBJ2-7; D remains unclear. The CDR3 DNA reads as TGTGCCTGGTCTACCGCCTACGAGCAGTACTTC. Amino acids: CAWSTAYEQYF.